Described below is a single T cell receptor (beta chain) sequence and its context. What it binds is not known. The junction shows a germline mismatch at one end, possibly a read error. A second PCR of roughly 6 to 12 cycles used a sample-barcoded 5' primer and a J-beta primer mix. Every individual sample yielded 2.5 million or more paired-end reads (each containing CDR3). Using its own MiXCR run on the 5' RACE reads, TCRdb lists one record per CDR3 protein. The data show roughly 680,000 distinct CDR3 sequences, under 65% seen once. The sample originates from a study of blood T cells in healthy people across ages. Study conclusions and caveats: When one million T cells were used, diversity estimates were thought to be underestimates.

CDR3 length: 13 residues. The TCR comes from a woman of 80 years or more in good health. The sequenced sample was blood. The genes are TRBV12-3 or TRBV12-4 and TRBJ1-2, with D uncertain. The CDR3 nucleotides are TGTGCCAGCAGCCCTAACAGTCCCTATGGCTACATCTTC. This encodes CASSPNSPYGYIF.